A selection of T cell receptor beta chains follows, all from one sample in a study of early T cells in non-severe SARS-CoV-2 infection. TCRdb reanalysed the 5' RACE reads using MiXCR and keeps one entry per CDR3 protein. The data contain around 82,000 distinct CDR3 sequences, around 10% of them singletons. Material for sequencing was whole blood. Receptors originate from an adult who was a healthcare worker with PCR-confirmed SARS-CoV-2 infection or an uninfected control (not recorded which). CDR3s include the opening cysteine and the closing phenylalanine or tryptophan. D genes are given only for firm matches. Only some rows state a clone size, as once, few, many or a class for expanded clones.

j_gene: TRBJ2-3; v_gene: TRBV19; len: 12; d_gene: -; abundance: -; CDR3nt: TGTGCCAGTAGTATCGGTCCCGATACGCAGTATTTT; CDR3aa: CASSIGPDTQYF
j_gene: TRBJ2-7; v_gene: TRBV12-3/TRBV12-4; len: 11; d_gene: -; abundance: -; CDR3nt: TGTGCCAGCAGTTTCTCCCACGAGCAGTACTTC; CDR3aa: CASSFSHEQYF
j_gene: TRBJ1-5; v_gene: TRBV4-2; len: 15; d_gene: -; abundance: many; CDR3nt: TGTGCCAGCAGCCAAGATGGGGGGGGAGGCCAGCCCCAGCATTTT; CDR3aa: CASSQDGGGGQPQHF
j_gene: TRBJ2-5; v_gene: TRBV20-1; len: 13; d_gene: -; abundance: -; CDR3nt: TGCAGTGCTAGGGACGGCGGGCGAGAGACCCAGTACTTC; CDR3aa: CSARDGGRETQYF
j_gene: TRBJ1-2; v_gene: TRBV29-1; len: 15; d_gene: -; abundance: -; CDR3nt: TGCAGCGTTGAAGATATTGGGAAGGGGAGGGAAGGCTACACCTTC; CDR3aa: CSVEDIGKGREGYTF
j_gene: TRBJ2-3; v_gene: TRBV29-1; len: 13; d_gene: TRBD2; abundance: few; CDR3nt: TGCAGCGTAGCGGGGGGCTTCACAGATACGCAGTATTTT; CDR3aa: CSVAGGFTDTQYF
j_gene: TRBJ1-3; v_gene: TRBV12-3/TRBV12-4; len: 20; d_gene: -; abundance: few; CDR3nt: TGTGCCAGCAGTTTAGCGCGGTATGATGATAGAGGGTTTCTCGGAAACACCATATATTTT; CDR3aa: CASSLARYDDRGFLGNTIYF
j_gene: TRBJ2-1; v_gene: TRBV7-2; len: 17; d_gene: -; abundance: -; CDR3nt: TGTGCCAGCAGCCCAGTTTTGAGTAGCGGTTCCTACAATGAGCAGTTCTTC; CDR3aa: CASSPVLSSGSYNEQFF
j_gene: TRBJ2-1; v_gene: TRBV20-1; len: 17; d_gene: TRBD2; abundance: many; CDR3nt: TGCAGTGCTAGACGAGTTGGACTAGCGGCATCCTACAATGAGCAGTTCTTC; CDR3aa: CSARRVGLAASYNEQFF
j_gene: TRBJ2-1; v_gene: TRBV24-1; len: 13; d_gene: TRBD2; abundance: few; CDR3nt: TGTGCCACCAGTGGACTAGCGGGGAGTGAGCAGTTCTTC; CDR3aa: CATSGLAGSEQFF
j_gene: TRBJ2-3; v_gene: TRBV20-1; len: 14; d_gene: TRBD2; abundance: -; CDR3nt: TGCAGTGCTAGCCCTAGCGGGGGGGCAGATACGCAGTATTTT; CDR3aa: CSASPSGGADTQYF
j_gene: TRBJ2-7; v_gene: TRBV7-9; len: 14; d_gene: -; abundance: -; CDR3nt: TGTGCCTGCCCACTCCAGGAAAGCTCCTACGAGCAGTACTTC; CDR3aa: CACPLQESSYEQYF
j_gene: TRBJ2-7; v_gene: TRBV15; len: 14; d_gene: -; abundance: many; CDR3nt: TGTGCCACCAGCAGAGATCCGGCAGACGGCGAGCAGTACTTC; CDR3aa: CATSRDPADGEQYF
j_gene: TRBJ2-3; v_gene: TRBV20-1; len: 15; d_gene: TRBD1; abundance: medium-sized; CDR3nt: TGCAGCCCCCGCCCAAGGGACAGGGCCGCAGATACGCAGTATTTT; CDR3aa: CSPRPRDRAADTQYF
j_gene: TRBJ2-2; v_gene: TRBV7-6; len: 18; d_gene: TRBD2; abundance: -; CDR3nt: TGTGCCAGCAGCTTCCACAGCGGGGGGGACCCGAACACCGGGGAGCTGTTTTTT; CDR3aa: CASSFHSGGDPNTGELFF
j_gene: TRBJ1-6; v_gene: TRBV6-4; len: 14; d_gene: -; abundance: many; CDR3nt: TGTGCCAGCAGTGACCGGTCGGGGCACGCACCCCTCCACTTT; CDR3aa: CASSDRSGHAPLHF
j_gene: TRBJ1-2; v_gene: TRBV27; len: 17; d_gene: TRBD1; abundance: many; CDR3nt: TGTGCCAGCAGGCCTCTACTCCGGACAGGGTATAACTATGGCTACACCTTC; CDR3aa: CASRPLLRTGYNYGYTF
j_gene: TRBJ1-6; v_gene: TRBV2; len: 18; d_gene: -; abundance: few; CDR3nt: TGTGCCAGCAGGCCCCTGGCGGGGACGGCCACGGGGAATTCACCCCTCCACTTT; CDR3aa: CASRPLAGTATGNSPLHF
j_gene: TRBJ2-2; v_gene: TRBV2; len: 13; d_gene: TRBD1; abundance: many; CDR3nt: TGTGCCACCAGGGACAGTTCGAACGGGGAGCTGTTTTTT; CDR3aa: CATRDSSNGELFF
j_gene: TRBJ2-5; v_gene: TRBV7-9; len: 15; d_gene: TRBD2; abundance: many; CDR3nt: TGTGCCAGCAGCTTATGGCTAGCGGGAGAAGAGACCCAGTACTTC; CDR3aa: CASSLWLAGEETQYF
j_gene: TRBJ2-4; v_gene: TRBV11-2; len: 14; d_gene: -; abundance: -; CDR3nt: TGTGCCAGCAGCTTAGACTATGCCAAAAACATTCAGTACTTC; CDR3aa: CASSLDYAKNIQYF
j_gene: TRBJ2-5; v_gene: TRBV5-1; len: 12; d_gene: -; abundance: few; CDR3nt: TGCGCCAGCAGGGTGACAACGGAGACCCAGTACTTC; CDR3aa: CASRVTTETQYF
j_gene: TRBJ2-5; v_gene: TRBV20-1; len: 14; d_gene: TRBD1; abundance: -; CDR3nt: TGCAGTGCTAAAACCGGGACAGTCCAAGAGACCCAGTACTTC; CDR3aa: CSAKTGTVQETQYF
j_gene: TRBJ2-3; v_gene: TRBV11-2; len: 13; d_gene: -; abundance: -; CDR3nt: TGTGCCAGCAGCTCGGCAGGGCCAGATACGCAGTATTTT; CDR3aa: CASSSAGPDTQYF
j_gene: TRBJ1-1; v_gene: TRBV6-2/TRBV6-3; len: 12; d_gene: -; abundance: -; CDR3nt: TGTGCCAGCAGTTACTCGTCCTGGGAAGCTTTCTTT; CDR3aa: CASSYSSWEAFF
j_gene: TRBJ2-7; v_gene: TRBV12-5; len: 14; d_gene: -; abundance: few; CDR3nt: TGTGCTAGTGATACAGGAGAGGGGATCTACGAGCAGTACTTC; CDR3aa: CASDTGEGIYEQYF
j_gene: TRBJ2-1; v_gene: TRBV27; len: 12; d_gene: -; abundance: many; CDR3nt: TGTGCCAGCGACGGGGGCGTCGGTGAGCAGTTCTTC; CDR3aa: CASDGGVGEQFF
j_gene: TRBJ2-3; v_gene: TRBV28; len: 16; d_gene: TRBD2; abundance: few; CDR3nt: TGTGCCACCTGTGGGGTAGCGGGGTTTAGCCCAGATACGCAGTATTTT; CDR3aa: CATCGVAGFSPDTQYF
j_gene: TRBJ2-5; v_gene: TRBV7-8; len: 14; d_gene: -; abundance: -; CDR3nt: TGTGCCACCCGACCACGGGGCCACCAAGAGACCCAGTACTTC; CDR3aa: CATRPRGHQETQYF
j_gene: TRBJ2-2; v_gene: TRBV19; len: 18; d_gene: TRBD1; abundance: few; CDR3nt: TGTGCCAGTAGTATGGCAGGGACAGCTACTTTGAACACCGGGGAGCTGTTTTTT; CDR3aa: CASSMAGTATLNTGELFF
j_gene: TRBJ2-7; v_gene: TRBV20-1; len: 15; d_gene: TRBD2; abundance: -; CDR3nt: TGCAGTGCTCTTATAGCGGGGGGCTCCCCACACGAGCAGTACTTC; CDR3aa: CSALIAGGSPHEQYF
j_gene: TRBJ1-2; v_gene: TRBV2; len: 14; d_gene: TRBD1; abundance: many; CDR3nt: TGTGCCAGCAGTACAGTCACAGGGGGCTATGGCTACACCTTC; CDR3aa: CASSTVTGGYGYTF
j_gene: TRBJ1-4; v_gene: TRBV6-6; len: 14; d_gene: -; abundance: few; CDR3nt: TGTGCCAGCAGGGAACGACAGAATAATGAAAAACTGTTTTTT; CDR3aa: CASRERQNNEKLFF
j_gene: TRBJ1-4; v_gene: TRBV6-5; len: 14; d_gene: -; abundance: -; CDR3nt: TGTGCCAGCAGTTATCATTCAGAAAATGAAAAACTGTTTTTT; CDR3aa: CASSYHSENEKLFF
j_gene: TRBJ2-1; v_gene: TRBV29-1; len: 11; d_gene: -; abundance: few; CDR3nt: TGCAGCGTTGTTAGGGGCAATGAGCAGTTCTTC; CDR3aa: CSVVRGNEQFF
j_gene: TRBJ2-5; v_gene: TRBV6-6; len: 13; d_gene: -; abundance: -; CDR3nt: TGTGCCAGCAGGCGGCGGATTTCAGAGACCCAGTACTTC; CDR3aa: CASRRRISETQYF
j_gene: TRBJ1-1; v_gene: TRBV5-4; len: 13; d_gene: -; abundance: few; CDR3nt: TGTGCCAGCAGCCTCGGGCAGGGCCCCGGAGCTTTCTTT; CDR3aa: CASSLGQGPGAFF
j_gene: TRBJ2-1; v_gene: TRBV11-2; len: 12; d_gene: -; abundance: many; CDR3nt: TGTGCCAGTGGACCCCTGTACAATGAGCAGTTCTTC; CDR3aa: CASGPLYNEQFF
j_gene: TRBJ2-1; v_gene: TRBV27; len: 17; d_gene: TRBD2; abundance: many; CDR3nt: TGTGCCAGCAGTTCCTGGACTAGCGGGGACCCTTACAATGAGCAGTTCTTC; CDR3aa: CASSSWTSGDPYNEQFF
j_gene: TRBJ1-2; v_gene: TRBV4-1; len: 15; d_gene: TRBD1; abundance: many; CDR3nt: TGCGCCAGCAGCCAAGAGGGACAGGGGACCCATGGCTACACCTTC; CDR3aa: CASSQEGQGTHGYTF
j_gene: TRBJ2-7; v_gene: TRBV7-9; len: 15; d_gene: -; abundance: -; CDR3nt: TGTGCCAGCAGTCCTACTGGTGGGCTTAACCGGGAGCAGTACTTC; CDR3aa: CASSPTGGLNREQYF
j_gene: TRBJ2-7; v_gene: TRBV7-2; len: 14; d_gene: TRBD2; abundance: -; CDR3nt: TGTGCCAGCACCCTCCCGGGGGGGCTTAGCGAGCAGTACTTC; CDR3aa: CASTLPGGLSEQYF
j_gene: TRBJ2-2; v_gene: TRBV7-3; len: 10; d_gene: -; abundance: -; CDR3nt: TGTGCCAGCAGCGGGCGGGAGCTGTTTTTT; CDR3aa: CASSGRELFF
j_gene: TRBJ2-7; v_gene: TRBV7-3; len: 15; d_gene: -; abundance: -; CDR3nt: TGTGCCAGCAGCCCTGGGGGGCAGCCCGAAGGCGAGCAGTACTTC; CDR3aa: CASSPGGQPEGEQYF
j_gene: TRBJ2-1; v_gene: TRBV7-6; len: 13; d_gene: -; abundance: many; CDR3nt: TGTGCCAGCAGCCCAGGGGGGGACAATGAGCAGTTCTTC; CDR3aa: CASSPGGDNEQFF
j_gene: TRBJ2-7; v_gene: TRBV19; len: 15; d_gene: TRBD1; abundance: -; CDR3nt: TGTGCCAGTAGTAGAGGGACAGGTCGATCCCACGAGCAGTACTTC; CDR3aa: CASSRGTGRSHEQYF
j_gene: TRBJ2-1; v_gene: TRBV29-1; len: 13; d_gene: -; abundance: -; CDR3nt: TGCAGCGTTGCTGGGGGCAGGGTGAATGAGCAGTTCTTC; CDR3aa: CSVAGGRVNEQFF
j_gene: TRBJ2-5; v_gene: TRBV7-8; len: 16; d_gene: -; abundance: few; CDR3nt: TGTGCCAGCAGCTTAGCGCTTTTCTTACTAGAAGAGACCCAGTACTTC; CDR3aa: CASSLALFLLEETQYF
j_gene: TRBJ2-7; v_gene: TRBV20-1; len: 14; d_gene: TRBD2; abundance: few; CDR3nt: TGCAGTGCTAGTGCCGGCTGGGAGGGGTACGAGCAGTACTTC; CDR3aa: CSASAGWEGYEQYF
j_gene: TRBJ2-7; v_gene: TRBV28; len: 13; d_gene: -; abundance: once; CDR3nt: TGTGCCAGCAGGTTGGGTCGATTCTACGAGCAGTACTTC; CDR3aa: CASRLGRFYEQYF
j_gene: TRBJ2-7; v_gene: TRBV6-6; len: 14; d_gene: TRBD1; abundance: many; CDR3nt: TGTGCCAGCAGACGGGACAGCGGTCCCTACGAGCAGTACTTC; CDR3aa: CASRRDSGPYEQYF
j_gene: TRBJ1-6; v_gene: TRBV7-9; len: 15; d_gene: TRBD1; abundance: few; CDR3nt: TGTGCCAGCAGCCCCGGACAGGGCTATAATTCACCCCTCCACTTT; CDR3aa: CASSPGQGYNSPLHF
j_gene: TRBJ2-5; v_gene: TRBV11-2; len: 11; d_gene: -; abundance: -; CDR3nt: TGTGCCAGCAGCTTAAAAGAGACCCAGTACTTC; CDR3aa: CASSLKETQYF
j_gene: TRBJ1-2; v_gene: TRBV7-2; len: 14; d_gene: -; abundance: -; CDR3nt: TGTGCCAGCAGCTTAACGGTCAGGGACTATGGCTACACCTTC; CDR3aa: CASSLTVRDYGYTF
j_gene: TRBJ2-3; v_gene: TRBV18; len: 13; d_gene: -; abundance: -; CDR3nt: TGTGCCAGCTCACTGCGGGGCACAGATACGCAGTATTTT; CDR3aa: CASSLRGTDTQYF
j_gene: TRBJ2-7; v_gene: TRBV7-9; len: 11; d_gene: -; abundance: -; CDR3nt: TGTGCCAGCAGCCCAATCTACGAGCAGTACTTC; CDR3aa: CASSPIYEQYF
j_gene: TRBJ1-4; v_gene: TRBV6-1; len: 15; d_gene: TRBD1; abundance: -; CDR3nt: TGTGCCAGCAGTGAAGTTTCGACAGGGGGAGAAAAACTGTTTTTT; CDR3aa: CASSEVSTGGEKLFF
j_gene: TRBJ2-3; v_gene: TRBV5-4; len: 18; d_gene: TRBD2; abundance: -; CDR3nt: TGTGCCAGCAGCTCCCAAAGACAGCCTACTAGCGGGGGGGATACGCAGTATTTT; CDR3aa: CASSSQRQPTSGGDTQYF
j_gene: TRBJ1-2; v_gene: TRBV27; len: 13; d_gene: -; abundance: -; CDR3nt: TGTGCCAGCAGTAGGAAAGCTAACTATGGCTACACCTTC; CDR3aa: CASSRKANYGYTF
j_gene: TRBJ2-3; v_gene: TRBV4-1; len: 17; d_gene: TRBD2; abundance: many; CDR3nt: TGCGCCAGCAGCCAAGAAACTAGCGGGGCCTACACAGATACGCAGTATTTT; CDR3aa: CASSQETSGAYTDTQYF